This T cell receptor (beta chain) originates from a study of T cell repertoires in cytomegalovirus infection. Across the study: Both CMV infection and a matching HLA type were indicated by public TCR beta signatures. Whole-study results and caveats: The cumulative frequency of public TCR beta families identified carriers of CMV plus the relevant HLA. HLA-C-restricted CMV-specific TCR beta clonotypes prevailed in the ex vivo response.

There are many counts of this clonotype. The antigen is not known. TCRdb processed the reads anew with MiXCR; each CDR3 protein has one entry. The table includes 360,000 or so distinct CDR3 sequences, roughly 34% detected once. The CDR3 loop spans 17 amino acids. Trimming removed 7 bases from V and 0 bases from J, with 19 bases in between. Germline lookup yields CDR1 MDHEN and CDR2 SYDVKM. The TCR comes from a human donor in good health (CMV status not recorded). Some clones in this sample may be carry-over from other donors' samples. The specimen comprised cultured PBMCs, sampled from culture after CMV antigen stimulation. The gene calls are TRBV28 and TRBJ1-5; D unclear. The CDR3 here is CASIASVADYSNQPQHF. The CDR3 bases are TGTGCCAGCATCGCGAGCGTTGCGGATTATAGCAATCAGCCCCAGCATTTT.